The present TCR beta chain was sequenced within a study of identical twins. Whole-study findings and limits: Out-of-frame TCR alpha sharing in monozygotic twins exceeded recombination model predictions. Cord blood beta clonotypes present at high abundance carried fewer insertions; no such pattern appeared in memory repertoires.

With respect to this clonotype: Antigen: not known.

CDR3 length: 18 residues. The ends were cut back, 2 bases at V and 1 base at J, with 19 bases in the middle. Germline V gene data show CDR1 as SGHKS and CDR2 as YYEKEE (reference sequence). TCRdb used MiXCR to reprocess the 5' RACE reads, holding one entry per CDR3 protein. The repertoire has around 960,000 distinct CDR3 sequences, approximately 13% of them found once; the top ten carry around 1.5%. This sample was also put to use in a study of yellow fever vaccine responses in identical twins.

Sequenced: PBMCs. The rearrangement joins TRBV5-5 to TRBJ1-3; no reliable D call. This sequence originates from a woman under 30 in good health. CDR3 region: CASSFLPQAVGSGNTIYF. The DNA of the CDR3 is TGTGCCAGCAGCTTCCTCCCCCAGGCGGTAGGGTCTGGAAACACCATATATTTT.